Included here is one TCR beta chain sequence, with context. This CDR3 is 19 amino acids long. CDR1 and CDR2 from the germline V gene are LGHDT and YNNKEL (reference sequence). V lost 4 bases to trimming and J lost 4 bases; unmatched junction nucleotides: 16. This sample is part of a study of blood T cell repertoires in COVID-19. Study context: Spain, Italy and the United States supplied samples that represented acute and convalescent COVID-19. T cells, B-cell-depleted T cells, or PBMCs supplied cDNA or gDNA.

In the original analysis: Amplifying reference gene primers gave estimates of nucleated cell counts. Clones were sequenced by immunoSEQ multiplex PCR, and TCRdb holds only the in-frame ones, with some missing. Clonal size and the V and J genes are those of that table, whereas D and trimming came from the DNA. This sample has fewer than 500,000 clones; approximately 77% occur once, and the top ten carry roughly 1.1%. The rearrangement links TRBV3-1 (or the pseudogene TRBV3-2) to TRBJ1-2; 12 bases map to TRBD1. This TCR was sampled from a human donor with acute or convalescent COVID-19. The donor label of this sample is uncertain. Sequenced material: peripheral blood. The CDR3 reads CASSRRGGTGGIIGYGYTF. In DNA form, the CDR3 reads TGTGCCAGCAGCCGTCGAGGAGGGACAGGGGGCATTATCGGCTATGGCTACACCTTC.